One T cell receptor (beta chain) is described in this entry. These data originate in a study of CD8 T cells in Susac syndrome. When the RNA was reverse transcribed, random hexamers were used with an input of about 0.45 to 1 ug. TCRdb reprocessed the immunoSEQ multiplex PCR reads via MiXCR and lists one record per CDR3 protein. This sample yields 100,000 to 150,000 distinct CDR3 sequences, of which 90% to 95% are seen a single time; approximately 0.29% belongs to the top ten. CDR1 and CDR2 from the germline V gene are SEHNR and FQNEAQ (reference sequence). The CDR3 totals 14 residues. V gave up 5 bases and J gave up 8 bases, with 16 bases separating them.

V and J are TRBV7-9 and TRBJ2-1; D is possibly TRBD1 or TRBD2 (5 bases each). What was sequenced was CD8+ T cells from PBMCs. This receptor was obtained from a human donor with multiple sclerosis. The CDR3 region is CASSQRDGRDEQFF. The CDR3 bases are TGTGCCAGCAGCCAAAGGGACGGCCGAGATGAGCAGTTCTTC.